The 21 T cell receptor beta chains presented below share a single source sample, sequenced in a study of blood T cell repertoires in COVID-19. The table came from immunoSEQ multiplex PCR; TCRdb's copy has only in-frame clones and leaves some out. Of about 130,000 clones in the sample, 65% to 90% are singletons; the top ten hold approximately 6.6%. The sequencing input was peripheral blood. These receptors were collected from a man of 80 years or more with active or convalescent COVID-19.

The chain couples TRBV12-2 to TRBJ2-7; TRBD1 is the table's D call and was not checked against the DNA. TRBV12-2 is a pseudogene segment. The CDR3 sequence is 16 residues long. CDR3: CASRLEGRKEFYEQYF. In DNA, the CDR3 is TGTGCAAGTCGCTTAGAAGGCAGGAAAGAATTCTACGAGCAGTACTTC.

The V call is TRBV2, the J call TRBJ2-3; a possible D gene is TRBD2 (6 bases). This CDR3 region has 13 residues. Germline V gene sequence: CDR1 SNHLY, CDR2 FYNNEI. The germline V and J ends were trimmed by 4 bases and 3 bases, with 8 bases remaining between them. Here the CDR3 reads CASSGRATDTQYF. The CDR3 DNA reads as TGTGCCAGCAGTGGGAGGGCGACAGATACGCAGTATTTT.

The chain carries TRBV5-5 and TRBJ1-1, with 7 bases fitting TRBD1. The V gene's germline CDR1 is SGHKS and CDR2 YYEKEE (reference sequence). The junction had 7 bases not matched to a gene; V was cut back by 4 bases and J by 4 bases. The CDR3 consists of 14 residues. The CDR3 DNA reads TGTGCCAGCAGCGGAACAAACAGGGGCACTGAAGCTTTCTTT. Its protein is CASSGTNRGTEAFF.

The chain carries TRBV29-1 and TRBJ1-5; 10 bases line up with TRBD1. From germline, CDR1 is SQVTM and CDR2 ANQGSEA. This CDR3 region has 14 residues. V trimming: 4 bases; J trimming: 2 bases; junction bases outside the gene matches: 2. The CDR3 region is CSVADRGGNQPQHF. CDR3 bases: TGCAGCGTTGCGGACAGGGGGGGCAATCAGCCCCAGCATTTT.

Here the CDR3 reads CASSARQSPPLHF. CDR3 bases: TGTGCCAGCAGCGCCCGACAGTCGCCACCCCTCCACTTT. This rearrangement joins TRBV9 to TRBJ1-6; D is possibly TRBD1 (5 bases). V lost 3 bases to trimming and J lost 11 bases, with 12 bases between them. There are 13 residues in the CDR3. Germline V gene sequence: CDR1 SGDLS, CDR2 YYNGEE.

This clone was detected only a few times. The CDR3, as DNA: TGTGCCAGCAGCCCACAGACAGGGAATAGCAATCAGCCCCAGCATTTT. Encoded protein: CASSPQTGNSNQPQHF. V gene TRBV7-6 combines with J gene TRBJ1-5; 7 nucleotides match TRBD1. Germline V CDR1 and CDR2: SGHVS, FNYEAQ. The length of the CDR3 is 16 residues. Unmatched junction bases numbered 7, after V lost 5 bases and J lost 0 bases.

The chain links TRBV7-8 to TRBJ2-7; 10 positions match TRBD2. Losses at the gene ends were 5 bases for V and 2 bases for J; bases not matched to a gene: 6. Germline CDR1 and CDR2: SGHVS and FQNEAQ. The CDR3 totals 15 residues. Here the CDR3 reads CASSRGLAATYEQYF. CDR3 DNA: TGTGCCAGCAGCCGAGGACTAGCGGCCACCTACGAGCAGTACTTC.

This chain joins TRBV28 and TRBJ1-6, with 9 bases lining up with TRBD1. V dropped 5 bases and J dropped 10; count of bases not matched to a gene: 12. This CDR3 has 16 amino acids. CDR1 and CDR2 from the germline V gene are MDHEN and SYDVKM. The CDR3 loop is CASSTTATGGRSPLHF. CDR3 coding DNA: TGTGCCAGCAGTACCACTGCGACAGGGGGGCGGTCACCCCTCCACTTT.

This chain links TRBV23-1 with TRBJ1-3; 8 bases are shared with TRBD1. TRBV23-1 counts as an open reading frame of uncertain function. V shed 3 bases and J 4 bases; nucleotides not matched to a gene: 2. This CDR3 spans 14 amino acids. This chain's CDR3 is CASSHRGRGNTIYF. The CDR3 DNA follows: TGCGCCAGCAGTCACAGGGGGCGAGGAAACACCATATATTTT.

This clone was counted a single time. The chain links TRBV30 to TRBJ2-1, with D possibly matching TRBD1 (6 bases). Trimming left V 3 bases short and J 8 bases short, with 14 bases between. Per germline, CDR1 GTSNPN and CDR2 SVGIG (reference sequence). This CDR3 spans 13 amino acids. The CDR3 region has the DNA TGTGCCTGGAGGGCAGGGGAGTTCGATGAGCAGTTCTTC. Residues: CAWRAGEFDEQFF.

DNA of the CDR3: TGTGCCAGCAGCCAAGCGACAGGCCTGTACCAAGAGACCCAGTACTTC. It translates to CASSQATGLYQETQYF. This rearrangement joins TRBV14 to TRBJ2-5, with D possibly being TRBD1 (6 bases). This CDR3 has 16 residues. Trimming took off 1 base at V and 0 bases at J, with 12 bases between the two ends. Germline V gene sequence: CDR1 SGHDN, CDR2 FVKESK.

The V and J genes are TRBV3-1 (or the pseudogene TRBV3-2) and TRBJ2-3; 10 bases are a match to TRBD2. From germline, CDR1 is LGHDT and CDR2 YNNKEL (reference sequence). This CDR3 has 17 amino acids. V trimming: 0 bases; J trimming: 5 bases; junction bases outside the gene matches: 8. CDR3 protein: CASSQDGLAGVGDTQYF. CDR3 in DNA: TGTGCCAGCAGCCAAGACGGGCTAGCGGGAGTGGGAGATACGCAGTATTTT.

This clone was recorded only once. The CDR3 DNA reads TGTGCCAGCAGTTTACCCGGACAGAGGAATTCACCCCTCCACTTT. This gives the protein CASSLPGQRNSPLHF. This rearrangement joins TRBV28 to TRBJ1-6; D is possibly TRBD1 (6 bases). Germline V gene data show CDR1 as MDHEN and CDR2 as SYDVKM. Trimming took 2 bases from V and 7 from J, leaving 12 bases between them. This CDR3 region has 15 residues.

J is TRBJ2-1 and V is TRBV10-3; TRBD2 matches 10 bases. Germline lookup yields CDR1 ENHRY and CDR2 SYGVKD. CDR3 length: 15 amino acids. J was trimmed by 7 bases and V by 8 bases; bases with no gene match: 11. CDR3 sequence reads: CAIRPQLAGTNEQFF. For the CDR3, the DNA is TGTGCCATCCGCCCCCAACTAGCGGGGACGAATGAGCAGTTCTTC.

The genes are TRBV15 and TRBJ1-1; D is perhaps TRBD1 (5 bases). Trimming pared 1 base from V and 3 bases from J, leaving 15 bases between. The length of the CDR3 is 16 residues. CDR1 and CDR2 from the germline V gene are LNHNV and YYDKDF (reference sequence). The CDR3 sequence: CATSRGPQGWDTEAFF. The CDR3 DNA reads TGTGCCACCAGCAGAGGCCCCCAGGGATGGGACACTGAAGCTTTCTTT.

This rearrangement joins TRBV18 to TRBJ1-6; 11 nucleotides align to TRBD1. The CDR3 extends over 15 amino acids. Germline assignment: CDR1 KGHSH and CDR2 LQKENI. Trimming cost V 2 bases and J 9 bases; bases outside gene matches: 3. The CDR3 sequence is CASSPSGQGVSPLHF. DNA for the CDR3: TGTGCCAGCTCACCATCGGGACAGGGGGTTTCACCCCTCCACTTT.

This sequence joins TRBV30 and TRBJ1-6; D unclear. Trimming took off 2 bases at V and 7 bases at J, with 9 bases between the two ends. Germline lookup yields CDR1 GTSNPN and CDR2 SVGIG (reference sequence). CDR3 length: 13 amino acids. The CDR3 sequence: CAWSIPGNSPLHF. Here the CDR3 DNA reads TGTGCCTGGAGTATACCGGGGAATTCACCCCTCCACTTT. Full variable domain (remainder filled in from reference TRBV30 and TRBJ1-6): SQTIHQWPATLVQPVGSPLSLECTVEGTSNPNLYWYRQAAGRGLQLLFYSVGIGQISSEVPQNLSASRPQDRQFILSSKKLLLSDSGFYLCAWSIPGNSPLHFGNGTRLTVT.

This chain joins TRBV7-2 and TRBJ2-1, with 7 bases fitting TRBD2. The CDR3 loop spans 13 amino acids. V lost 6 bases and J lost 15; bases outside the gene matches: 14. Germline CDR1 is SGHTA and CDR2 is FQGNSA. The CDR3 DNA sequence: TGTGCCAGCAGGCACCCCTCCGGGACTAAGTGGTTCTTC. Encoded protein: CASRHPSGTKWFF. The full variable domain, its missing parts supplied by reference TRBV7-2 and TRBJ2-1, is GAGVSQSPSNKVTEKGKDVELRCDPISGHTALYWYRQSLGQGLEFLIYFQGNSAPDKSGLPSDRFSAERTGGSVSTLTIQRTQQEDSAVYLCASRHPSGTKWFFGPGTRLTVL.

This sequence joins TRBV18 and TRBJ1-1; TRBD1 is a possible D gene (5 bases). Germline CDR1 is KGHSH and CDR2 is LQKENI. Trimming stripped 6 bases from V and 1 base from J, with 18 bases between. CDR3 length: 16 amino acids. This CDR3 reads CASSQSLRVRNTEAFF. CDR3 DNA sequence: TGTGCCAGCTCCCAAAGCCTCAGGGTCCGGAACACTGAAGCTTTCTTT.

The V call is TRBV9, the J call TRBJ2-1; TRBD2 is a possible D gene (5 bases). The CDR3 extends over 17 amino acids. The germline V gene encodes CDR1 SGDLS and CDR2 YYNGEE. The V and J ends lost 4 bases and 3 bases respectively, with 20 bases between them. The DNA for the CDR3 is TGTGCCAGCAGCCCACACCTCAAAACCCGGGACTACAATGAGCAGTTCTTC. Protein sequence: CASSPHLKTRDYNEQFF.

J is TRBJ1-1 and V is TRBV6-5; 9 bases are shared with TRBD1. The germline CDR1 and CDR2 sequences are MNHEY and SVGAGI. This CDR3 contains 14 residues. Unmatched junction bases numbered 8, after V lost 7 bases and J lost 5 bases. The DNA of the CDR3 is TGTGCCAGCATTGGGACAGGGATGTTTACTGAAGCTTTCTTT. Its protein product is CASIGTGMFTEAFF.